The 2 T cell receptor beta chains in this list originate from one sample, sequenced in a study of PD-1 blockade in classical Hodgkin lymphoma. TCRdb's table, derived via immunoSEQ multiplex PCR, lists solely in-frame clones and lacks some. The table includes fewer than 55,000 clones, nearly 80% detected once. Time point noted: cycle 4 day 1 (C4D1), after 6 weeks of nivolumab. In every patient, relapse followed autologous stem cell transplantation, while exposure to brentuximab vedotin differed. This specimen consisted of peripheral blood mononuclear cells (PBMCs), obtained before the fourth cycle of nivolumab. These TCRs come from a human donor with classical Hodgkin lymphoma.

This sequence joins TRBV2 and TRBJ1-1, with 9 bases matching TRBD1. In germline, CDR1 is SNHLY, CDR2 FYNNEI. The CDR3 totals 13 residues. V lost 6 bases, J lost 5 bases, and 4 bases stayed unmatched. Written as DNA, the CDR3 is TGTGCCAGCAGCTCCGGGACAGGGACTGAAGCTTTCTTT. Protein: CASSSGTGTEAFF.

This chain links TRBV7-9 with TRBJ2-1, with TRBD1 identical over 9 bases. Trimming removed 5 bases from V and 3 bases from J; junction bases left unmatched: 5. The CDR3 spans 15 residues. Looked up from germline, CDR1 is SEHNR and CDR2 is FQNEAQ (reference sequence). CDR3 DNA sequence: TGTGCCAGCAGCCAACAGGGGGCTAACTACAATGAGCAGTTCTTC. Protein product: CASSQQGANYNEQFF.